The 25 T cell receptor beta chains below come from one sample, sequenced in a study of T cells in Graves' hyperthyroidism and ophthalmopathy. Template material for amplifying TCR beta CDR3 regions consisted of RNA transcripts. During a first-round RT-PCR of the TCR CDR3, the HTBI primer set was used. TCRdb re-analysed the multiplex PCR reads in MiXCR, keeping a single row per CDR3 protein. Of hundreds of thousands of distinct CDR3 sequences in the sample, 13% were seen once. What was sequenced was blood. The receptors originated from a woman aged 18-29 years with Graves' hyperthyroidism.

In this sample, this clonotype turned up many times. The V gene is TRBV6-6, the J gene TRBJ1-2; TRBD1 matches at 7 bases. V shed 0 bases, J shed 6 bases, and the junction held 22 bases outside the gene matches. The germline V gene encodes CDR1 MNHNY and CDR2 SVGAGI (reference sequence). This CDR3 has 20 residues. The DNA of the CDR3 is TGTGCCAGCAGTTACTCTCCCCTCGAAGAGGGGGCAACCGGTTTCGATGGCTACACCTTC. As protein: CASSYSPLEEGATGFDGYTF.

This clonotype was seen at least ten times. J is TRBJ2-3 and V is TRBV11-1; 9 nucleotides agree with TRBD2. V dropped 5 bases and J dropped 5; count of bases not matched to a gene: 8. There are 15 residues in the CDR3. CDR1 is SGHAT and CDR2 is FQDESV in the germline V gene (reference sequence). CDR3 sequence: CASSRIAGVIDTQYF. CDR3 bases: TGTGCCAGCAGCCGTATAGCGGGAGTGATAGATACGCAGTATTTT.

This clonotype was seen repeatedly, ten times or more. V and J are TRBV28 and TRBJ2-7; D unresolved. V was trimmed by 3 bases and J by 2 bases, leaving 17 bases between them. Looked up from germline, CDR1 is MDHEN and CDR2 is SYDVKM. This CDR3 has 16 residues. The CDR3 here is CASSLGIGKPPYEQYF. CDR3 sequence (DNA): TGTGCCAGCAGTTTGGGGATAGGGAAACCTCCCTACGAGCAGTACTTC. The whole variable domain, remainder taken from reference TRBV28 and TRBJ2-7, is DVKVTQSSRYLVKRTGEKVFLECVQDMDHENMFWYRQDPGLGLRLIYFSYDVKMKEKGDIPEGYSVSREKKERFSLILESASTNQTSMYLCASSLGIGKPPYEQYFGPGTRLTVT.

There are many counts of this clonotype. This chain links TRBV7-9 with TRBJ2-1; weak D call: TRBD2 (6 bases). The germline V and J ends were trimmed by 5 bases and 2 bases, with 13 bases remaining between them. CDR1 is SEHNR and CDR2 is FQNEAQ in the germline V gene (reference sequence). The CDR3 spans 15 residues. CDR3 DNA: TGTGCCAGCAGCCGGATCTCGGGAGCCTACAATGAGCAGTTCTTC. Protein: CASSRISGAYNEQFF.

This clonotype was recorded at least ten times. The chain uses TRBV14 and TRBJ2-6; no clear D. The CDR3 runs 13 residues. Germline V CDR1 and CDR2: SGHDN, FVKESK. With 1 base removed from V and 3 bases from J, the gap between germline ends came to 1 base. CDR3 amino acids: CASSQVGANVLTF. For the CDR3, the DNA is TGTGCCAGCAGCCAAGTTGGGGCCAACGTCCTGACTTTC.

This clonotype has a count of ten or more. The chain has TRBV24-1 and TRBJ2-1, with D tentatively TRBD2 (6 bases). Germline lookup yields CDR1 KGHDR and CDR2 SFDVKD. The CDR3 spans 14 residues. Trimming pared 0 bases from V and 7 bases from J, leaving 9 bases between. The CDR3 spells CATSDLQEGNEQFF. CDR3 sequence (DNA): TGTGCCACCAGTGATTTGCAGGAGGGAAATGAGCAGTTCTTC.

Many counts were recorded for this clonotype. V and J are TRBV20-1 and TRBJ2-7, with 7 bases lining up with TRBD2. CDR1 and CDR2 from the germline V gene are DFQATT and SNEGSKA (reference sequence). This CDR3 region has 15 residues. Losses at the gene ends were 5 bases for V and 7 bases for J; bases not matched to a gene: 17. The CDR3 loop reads CSARPPARGVKEQYF. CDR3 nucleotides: TGCAGTGCTCGCCCTCCTGCCCGGGGGGTGAAGGAGCAGTACTTC.

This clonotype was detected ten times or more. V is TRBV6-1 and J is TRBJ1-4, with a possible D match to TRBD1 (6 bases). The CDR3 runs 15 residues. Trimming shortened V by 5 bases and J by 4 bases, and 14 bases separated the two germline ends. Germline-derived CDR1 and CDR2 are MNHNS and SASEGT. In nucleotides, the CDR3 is TGTGCCAGCAGTCGGGAACAGGGAGATAATGAAAAACTGTTTTTT. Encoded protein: CASSREQGDNEKLFF.

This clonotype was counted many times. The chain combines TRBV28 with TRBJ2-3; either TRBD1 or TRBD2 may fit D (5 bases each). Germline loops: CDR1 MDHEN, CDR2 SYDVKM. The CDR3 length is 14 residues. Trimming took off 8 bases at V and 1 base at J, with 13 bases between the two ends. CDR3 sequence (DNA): TGTGCCAGCGGATCCGTGGGGGGCACAGATACGCAGTATTTT. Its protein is CASGSVGGTDTQYF.

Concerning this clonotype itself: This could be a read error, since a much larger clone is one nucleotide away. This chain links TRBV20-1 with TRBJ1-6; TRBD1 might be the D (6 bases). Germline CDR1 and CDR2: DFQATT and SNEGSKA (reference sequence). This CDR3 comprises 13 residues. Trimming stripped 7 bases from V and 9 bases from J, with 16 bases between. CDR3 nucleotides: TGCAGTGTTAGGGCACAGGGAGGTTCACCCCTCCACTTT. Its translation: CSVRAQGGSPLHF.

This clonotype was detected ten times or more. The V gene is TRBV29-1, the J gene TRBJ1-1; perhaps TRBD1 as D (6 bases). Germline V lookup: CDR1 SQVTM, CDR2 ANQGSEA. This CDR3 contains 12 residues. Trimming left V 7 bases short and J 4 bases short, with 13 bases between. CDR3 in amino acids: CSASLQGTEAFF. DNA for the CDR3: TGCAGCGCCTCGCTACAGGGCACTGAAGCTTTCTTT.

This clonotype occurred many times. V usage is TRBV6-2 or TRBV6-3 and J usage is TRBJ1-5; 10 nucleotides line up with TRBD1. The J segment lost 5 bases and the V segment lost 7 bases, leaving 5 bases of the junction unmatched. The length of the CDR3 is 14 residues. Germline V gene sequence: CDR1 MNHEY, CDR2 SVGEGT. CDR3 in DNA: TGTGCCAGCACCCTGGACAGGGGGTATCAGCCCCAGCATTTT. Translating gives CASTLDRGYQPQHF.

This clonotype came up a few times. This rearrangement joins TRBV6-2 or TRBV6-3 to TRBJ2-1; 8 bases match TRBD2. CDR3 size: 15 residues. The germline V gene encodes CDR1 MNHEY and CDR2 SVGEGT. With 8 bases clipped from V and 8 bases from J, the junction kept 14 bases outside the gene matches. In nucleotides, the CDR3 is TGTGCCAGCTCAACAGGGACTAGTGGTTCCCATGAGCAGTTCTTC. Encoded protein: CASSTGTSGSHEQFF.

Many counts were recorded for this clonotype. This CDR3 reads CASSLLAGGVDEQFF. In nucleotides, the CDR3 is TGTGCCAGCAGCCTACTAGCGGGAGGTGTCGATGAGCAGTTCTTC. The chain employs TRBV7-3 and TRBJ2-1; 12 bases are a match to TRBD2. This CDR3 has 15 amino acids. Germline V gives CDR1 SGHTA, CDR2 FQGTGA. V gave up 5 bases and J gave up 8 bases; unmatched junction bases: 7.

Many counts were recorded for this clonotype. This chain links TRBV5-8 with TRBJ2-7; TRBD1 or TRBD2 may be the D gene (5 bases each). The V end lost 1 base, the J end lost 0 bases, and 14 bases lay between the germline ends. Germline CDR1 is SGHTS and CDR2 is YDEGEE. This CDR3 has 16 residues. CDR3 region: CASSLWGPRSSYEQYF. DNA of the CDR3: TGTGCCAGCAGCTTGTGGGGACCTAGGAGCTCCTACGAGCAGTACTTC.

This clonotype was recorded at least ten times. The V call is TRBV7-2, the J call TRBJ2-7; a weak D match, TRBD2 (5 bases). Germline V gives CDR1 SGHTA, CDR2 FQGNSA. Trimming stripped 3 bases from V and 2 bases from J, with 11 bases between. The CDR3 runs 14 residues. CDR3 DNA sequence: TGTGCCAGCAGCTTCGGCGGGCCGACCTACGAGCAGTACTTC. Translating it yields CASSFGGPTYEQYF.

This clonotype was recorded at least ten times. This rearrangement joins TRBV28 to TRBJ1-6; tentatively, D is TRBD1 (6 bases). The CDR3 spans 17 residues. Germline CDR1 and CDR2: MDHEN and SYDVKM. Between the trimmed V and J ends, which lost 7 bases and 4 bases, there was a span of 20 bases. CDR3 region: CASIPVGARTYNSPLHF. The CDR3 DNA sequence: TGTGCCAGCATCCCGGTGGGGGCCCGCACTTATAATTCACCCCTCCACTTT. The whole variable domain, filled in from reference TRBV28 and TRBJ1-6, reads DVKVTQSSRYLVKRTGEKVFLECVQDMDHENMFWYRQDPGLGLRLIYFSYDVKMKEKGDIPEGYSVSREKKERFSLILESASTNQTSMYLCASIPVGARTYNSPLHFGNGTRLTVT.

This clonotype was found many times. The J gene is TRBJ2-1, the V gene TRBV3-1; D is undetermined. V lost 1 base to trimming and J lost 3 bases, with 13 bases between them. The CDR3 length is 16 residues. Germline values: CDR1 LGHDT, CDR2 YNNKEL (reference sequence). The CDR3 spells CASSQGLSLDYNEQFF. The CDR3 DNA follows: TGTGCCAGCAGCCAAGGACTTTCTCTTGACTACAATGAGCAGTTCTTC.

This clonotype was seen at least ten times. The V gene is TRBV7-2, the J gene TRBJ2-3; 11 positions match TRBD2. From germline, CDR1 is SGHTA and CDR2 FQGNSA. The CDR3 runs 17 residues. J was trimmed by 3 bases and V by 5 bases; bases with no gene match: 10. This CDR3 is CASSPWGTSGVTDTQYF. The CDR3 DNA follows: TGTGCCAGCAGCCCCTGGGGGACTAGCGGTGTAACAGATACGCAGTATTTT.

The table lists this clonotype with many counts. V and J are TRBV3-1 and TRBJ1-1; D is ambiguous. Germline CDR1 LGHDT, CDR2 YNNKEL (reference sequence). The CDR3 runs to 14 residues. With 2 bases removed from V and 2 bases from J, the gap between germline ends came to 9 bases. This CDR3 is CASSQHGSNTEAFF. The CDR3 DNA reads TGTGCCAGCAGCCAACATGGGTCAAACACTGAAGCTTTCTTT. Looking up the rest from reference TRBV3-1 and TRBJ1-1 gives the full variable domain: DTAVSQTPKYLVTQMGNDKSIKCEQNLGHDTMYWYKQDSKKFLKIMFSYNNKELIINETVPNRFSPKSPDKAHLNLHINSLELGDSAVYFCASSQHGSNTEAFFGQGTRLTVV.

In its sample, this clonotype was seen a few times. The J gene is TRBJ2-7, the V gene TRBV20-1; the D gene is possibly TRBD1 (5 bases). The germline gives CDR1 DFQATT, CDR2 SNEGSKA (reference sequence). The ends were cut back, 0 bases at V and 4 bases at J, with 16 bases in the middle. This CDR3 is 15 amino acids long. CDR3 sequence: CSAREFKGYSYEQYF. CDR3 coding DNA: TGCAGTGCTAGAGAGTTTAAGGGGTACAGTTACGAGCAGTACTTC.

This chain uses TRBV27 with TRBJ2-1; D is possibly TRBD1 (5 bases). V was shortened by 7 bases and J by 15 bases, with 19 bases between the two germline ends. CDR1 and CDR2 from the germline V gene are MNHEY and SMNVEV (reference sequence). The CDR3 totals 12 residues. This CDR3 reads CASTSRGSETFF. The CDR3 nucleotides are TGTGCCAGCACTTCTAGGGGCAGTGAGACGTTCTTC.

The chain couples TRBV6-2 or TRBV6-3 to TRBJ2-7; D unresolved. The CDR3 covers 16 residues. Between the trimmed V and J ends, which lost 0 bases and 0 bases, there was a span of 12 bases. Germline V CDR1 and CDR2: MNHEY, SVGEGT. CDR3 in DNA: TGTGCCAGCAGTTACTCCCGGGCGCTGGGCTCCTACGAGCAGTACTTC. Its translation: CASSYSRALGSYEQYF.

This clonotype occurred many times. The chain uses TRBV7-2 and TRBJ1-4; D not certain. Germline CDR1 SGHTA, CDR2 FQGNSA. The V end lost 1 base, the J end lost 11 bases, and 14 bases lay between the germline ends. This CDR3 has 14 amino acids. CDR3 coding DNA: TGTGCCAGCAGCTTAGACACGGGAGATCCTAAACTGTTTTTT. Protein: CASSLDTGDPKLFF.

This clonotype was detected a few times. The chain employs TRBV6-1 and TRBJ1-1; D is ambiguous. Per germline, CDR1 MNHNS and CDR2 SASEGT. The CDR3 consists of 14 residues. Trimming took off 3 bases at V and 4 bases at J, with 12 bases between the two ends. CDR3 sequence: CASSDGPPTTEAFF. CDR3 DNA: TGTGCCAGCAGTGATGGGCCGCCGACCACTGAAGCTTTCTTT.